This TCR beta chain was sequenced during a study of cytomegalovirus exposure and HLA in healthy donors. Notes on the study in general: What was likely a sequencing artifact was a cluster of highly shared sequence variants.

The PCR contained 60 Vbeta and 13 Jbeta primers. Profiled with immunoSEQ multiplex PCR; TCRdb holds only in-frame clones, not every one. The repertoire consists of roughly 120,000 clones, with roughly 73% occurring once and the leading ten covering over 4%. Trimming removed 5 bases from V and 3 bases from J, with 8 bases in between. The CDR3 loop spans 12 amino acids. Germline V gives CDR1 MNHNY, CDR2 SVGAGI (reference sequence). This clone was observed a handful of times. Its antigen is unknown. This receptor was identified in a man in his sixties in good health and CMV-seropositive. The sequenced material came from PBMCs. The chain employs TRBV6-6 and TRBJ2-7; possibly TRBD2 for D (5 bases). The CDR3 DNA sequence: TGTGCCAGCAGTCCCCGGGACTACGAGCAGTACTTC. It specifies CASSPRDYEQYF.